Included here is one T cell receptor beta chain sequence, with context. Germline CDR1 SQVTM, CDR2 ANQGSEA. CDR3 size: 12 residues. Trimming left V 6 bases short and J 5 bases short, with 13 bases between. The entry originates in a study of blood T cell repertoires in COVID-19. Study at large: The United States, Italy and Spain were the sources of the acute and convalescent COVID-19 samples. Sources were T cells, B-cell-depleted T cells, or PBMCs; the material itself was cDNA or gDNA.

Original methodology: Nucleated cell number was recorded as an estimate derived from reference gene primer amplification. Assay used: immunoSEQ multiplex PCR; TCRdb lists only in-frame clones, some missing. That table furnishes V, J and clone size, whereas the DNA furnished D and trimming. Of about 200,000 clones detected, about 90% appear once; the ten largest clones hold about 0.66%. This clonotype was sampled from a man over 45 with acute or convalescent COVID-19. Material for sequencing was peripheral blood. This rearrangement joins TRBV29-1 to TRBJ1-1, with D possibly TRBD1 on 6 matching bases. CDR3 residues: CSVHRVETEAFF. The CDR3 coding sequence is TGCAGCGTCCACAGGGTTGAAACTGAAGCTTTCTTT.